This T cell receptor beta chain was captured by sequencing in a study of molecular identifiers for immune sequencing clone quantification. General study points: Clonotypes topping 20 RNA copies carried over 99% of effector molecules but under 1% of naive ones.

Between the trimmed V and J ends, which lost 3 bases and 0 bases, there was a span of 11 bases. The CDR3 has 16 residues. This clonotype was found a few times. The antigen is undetermined. TCRdb processed the PCR reads anew with MiXCR; each CDR3 protein has one entry. The sample carries about 98,000 distinct CDR3 sequences, under 40% recorded once. Material: naive CD8+ T cells from blood, with Jurkat cell RNA spiked in. The subset was: FACS-sorted CD8+CD4-CCR7+CD45RA+ naive T cells. The J gene is TRBJ1-4, the V gene TRBV12-3 or TRBV12-4, with unresolved D. This sequence was found in a human donor in good health. Some libraries in this study had Jurkat cell RNA spiked in. The CDR3 coding sequence is TGTGCCAGCAGTTTGGGCTGGAGGACAACTAATGAAAAACTGTTTTTT. It specifies CASSLGWRTTNEKLFF.